This TCR beta chain emerged from a study of T-cell reconstitution after alpha-beta-depleted transplantation in children. This clonotype was seen only a few times. As it was prepared, the TCRbeta library received unique molecular identifiers. TCRdb re-derived calls from the PCR reads in MiXCR, one entry per CDR3 protein. The table has approximately 200,000 distinct CDR3 sequences, more than 12% seen once. The CDR3 is 14 amino acids. CDR1 and CDR2 (germline): SGHAT, FQDESV (reference sequence). The J segment lost 7 bases and the V segment lost 3 bases, leaving 4 bases of the junction unmatched. The rearrangement links TRBV11-1 to TRBJ2-7; 12 bases are shared with TRBD2. The TCR comes from a human donor who donated a stem cell graft to a child with acute lymphoblastic leukemia. The sequenced sample was PBMCs from the stem cell graft donor, obtained from the stem cell graft. CDR3 nucleotides: TGTGCCAGCAGCTTCGGACTAGCGGGAAGGGAGCAGTACTTC. Encoded protein: CASSFGLAGREQYF.